This TCR beta chain was sequenced during a study of OX40 agonist ivuxolimab in advanced cancers. At the level of the study: Dose-escalation patients had hepatocellular carcinoma, melanoma, renal cell or head and neck cancer. Prior anti-PD-1, anti-PD-L1 or anti-CTLA-4 therapy was allowed; approximately 41% had some.

Using immunoSEQ multiplex PCR, the repertoire was profiled, and TCRdb retains in-frame clones only, with some absent. The data contain about 53,000 clones, approximately 88% of them singletons. The CDR3 spans 14 residues. CDR1 is SGHTA and CDR2 is FQGNSA in the germline V gene. V was clipped by 5 bases and J by 7 bases; unmatched bases: 5. This clonotype originated in an adult with an advanced solid tumor such as melanoma, head and neck, liver or kidney cancer. The chain carries TRBV7-2 and TRBJ2-1; TRBD2 aligns across 10 bases. The source was CD4+ or CD8+ T cells sorted from blood, collected in a trial of the OX40 agonist ivuxolimab. CDR3 sequence reads: CASSPGTSVNEQFF. The CDR3 DNA is TGTGCCAGCAGCCCCGGGACTAGCGTGAATGAGCAGTTCTTC.